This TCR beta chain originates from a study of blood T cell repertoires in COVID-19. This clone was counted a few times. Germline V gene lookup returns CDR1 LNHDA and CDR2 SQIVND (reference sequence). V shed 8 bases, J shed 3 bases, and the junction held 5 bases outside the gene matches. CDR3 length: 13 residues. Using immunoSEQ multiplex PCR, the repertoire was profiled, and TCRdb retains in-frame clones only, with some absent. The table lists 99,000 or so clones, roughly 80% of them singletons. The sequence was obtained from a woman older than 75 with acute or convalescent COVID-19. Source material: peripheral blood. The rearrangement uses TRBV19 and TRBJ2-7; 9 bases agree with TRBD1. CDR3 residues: CASSGDRDYEQYF. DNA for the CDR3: TGTGCCAGTTCGGGGGACAGGGACTACGAGCAGTACTTC.